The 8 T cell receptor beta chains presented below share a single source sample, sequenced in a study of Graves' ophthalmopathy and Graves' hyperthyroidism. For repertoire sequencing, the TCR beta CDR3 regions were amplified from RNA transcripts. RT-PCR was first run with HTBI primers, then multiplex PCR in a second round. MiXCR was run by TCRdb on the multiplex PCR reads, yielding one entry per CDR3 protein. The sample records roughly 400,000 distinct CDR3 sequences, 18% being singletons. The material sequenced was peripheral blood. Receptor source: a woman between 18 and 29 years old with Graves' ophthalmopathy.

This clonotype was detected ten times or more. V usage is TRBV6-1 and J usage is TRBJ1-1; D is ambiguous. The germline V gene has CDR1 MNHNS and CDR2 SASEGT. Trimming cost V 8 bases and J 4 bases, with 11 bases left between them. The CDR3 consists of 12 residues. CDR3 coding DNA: TGTGCCAGCGGAATAAGACGCACTGAAGCTTTCTTT. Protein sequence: CASGIRRTEAFF.

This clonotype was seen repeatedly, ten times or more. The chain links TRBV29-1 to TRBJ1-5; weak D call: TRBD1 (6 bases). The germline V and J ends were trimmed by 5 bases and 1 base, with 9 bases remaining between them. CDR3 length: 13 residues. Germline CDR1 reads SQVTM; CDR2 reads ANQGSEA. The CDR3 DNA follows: TGCAGCGTTAGGACAGAAAGCAATCAGCCCCAGCATTTT. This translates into CSVRTESNQPQHF.

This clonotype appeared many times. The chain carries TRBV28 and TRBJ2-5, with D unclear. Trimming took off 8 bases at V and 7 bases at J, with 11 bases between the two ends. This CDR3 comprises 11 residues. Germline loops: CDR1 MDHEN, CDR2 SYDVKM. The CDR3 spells CASQRGATQYF. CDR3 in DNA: TGTGCCAGCCAAAGAGGAGCGACCCAGTACTTC.

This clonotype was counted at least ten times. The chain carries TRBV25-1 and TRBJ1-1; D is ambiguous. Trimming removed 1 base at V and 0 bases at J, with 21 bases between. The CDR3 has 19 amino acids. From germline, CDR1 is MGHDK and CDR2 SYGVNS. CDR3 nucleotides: TGTGCCAGCAGTGAATCGATGCTTGCTGTAGGCGGACTGAACACTGAAGCTTTCTTT. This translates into CASSESMLAVGGLNTEAFF.

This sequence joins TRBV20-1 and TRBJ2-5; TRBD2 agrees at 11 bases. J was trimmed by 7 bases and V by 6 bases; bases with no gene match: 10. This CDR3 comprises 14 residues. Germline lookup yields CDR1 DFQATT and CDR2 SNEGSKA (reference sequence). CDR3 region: CSAPGLAEEGTQYF. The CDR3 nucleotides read TGCAGTGCCCCGGGACTAGCGGAAGAGGGGACCCAGTACTTC.

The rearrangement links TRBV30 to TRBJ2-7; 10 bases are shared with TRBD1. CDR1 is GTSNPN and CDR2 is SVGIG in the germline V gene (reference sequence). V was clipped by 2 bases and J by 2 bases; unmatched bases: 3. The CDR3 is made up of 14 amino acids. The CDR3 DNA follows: TGTGCCTGGAGTCGTGGGACAGGGGCCTACGAGCAGTACTTC. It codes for CAWSRGTGAYEQYF.

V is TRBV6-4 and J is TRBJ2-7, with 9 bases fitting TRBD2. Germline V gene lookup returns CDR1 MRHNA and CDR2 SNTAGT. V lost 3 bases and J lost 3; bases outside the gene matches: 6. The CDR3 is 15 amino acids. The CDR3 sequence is CASSEEPSGIYEQYF. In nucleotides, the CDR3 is TGTGCCAGCAGTGAAGAGCCTAGCGGGATCTACGAGCAGTACTTC.

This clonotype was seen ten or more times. The CDR3 loop reads CSARQTGGTDTQYF. In nucleotides, the CDR3 is TGCAGTGCTAGGCAGACTGGCGGGACCGATACGCAGTATTTT. V gene TRBV20-1 combines with J gene TRBJ2-3, with D possibly being TRBD2 (6 bases). CDR3 length equals 14 residues. The V and J ends lost 3 bases and 6 bases respectively, with 16 bases between them. From germline, CDR1 is DFQATT and CDR2 SNEGSKA (reference sequence).